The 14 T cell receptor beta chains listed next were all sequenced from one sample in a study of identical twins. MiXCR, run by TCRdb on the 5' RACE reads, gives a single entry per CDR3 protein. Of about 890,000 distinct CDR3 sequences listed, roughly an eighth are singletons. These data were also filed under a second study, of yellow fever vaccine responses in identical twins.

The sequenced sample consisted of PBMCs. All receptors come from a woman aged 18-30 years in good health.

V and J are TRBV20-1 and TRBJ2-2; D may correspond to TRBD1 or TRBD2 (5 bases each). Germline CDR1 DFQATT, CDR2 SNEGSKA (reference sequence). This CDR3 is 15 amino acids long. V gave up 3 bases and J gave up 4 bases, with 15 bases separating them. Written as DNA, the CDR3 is TGCAGTGCTAGGTCGGGGCGCGTACCCACCGGGGAGCTGTTTTTT. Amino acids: CSARSGRVPTGELFF.

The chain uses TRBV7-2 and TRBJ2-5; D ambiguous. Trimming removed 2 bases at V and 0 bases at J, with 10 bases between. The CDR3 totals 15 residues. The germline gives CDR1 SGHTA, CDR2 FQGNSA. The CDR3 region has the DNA TGTGCCAGCAGCTTACGATTGGGAAACCAAGAGACCCAGTACTTC. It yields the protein CASSLRLGNQETQYF.

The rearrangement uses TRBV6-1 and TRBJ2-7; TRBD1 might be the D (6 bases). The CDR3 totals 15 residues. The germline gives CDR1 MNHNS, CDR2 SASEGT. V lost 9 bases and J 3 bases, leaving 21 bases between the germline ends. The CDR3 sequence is CASSLPGTKNYEQYV. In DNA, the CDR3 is TGTGCCAGTTCACTCCCCGGGACAAAAAACTACGAGCAGTACGTC.

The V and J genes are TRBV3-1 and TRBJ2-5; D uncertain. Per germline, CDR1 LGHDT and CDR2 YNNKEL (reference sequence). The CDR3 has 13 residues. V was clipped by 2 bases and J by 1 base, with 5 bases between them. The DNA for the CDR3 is TGTGCCAGCAGCCAAACGGCCCAAGAGACCCAGTACTTC. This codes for CASSQTAQETQYF.

This CDR3 is CASSPVRTTNEKLFF. CDR3 bases: TGTGCCAGCTCACCCGTGCGCACAACTAATGAAAAACTGTTTTTT. The J gene is TRBJ1-4, the V gene TRBV18; unclear D gene. V lost 3 bases and J 0 bases, leaving 8 bases between the germline ends. In germline, CDR1 is KGHSH, CDR2 LQKENI. The CDR3 runs 15 residues.

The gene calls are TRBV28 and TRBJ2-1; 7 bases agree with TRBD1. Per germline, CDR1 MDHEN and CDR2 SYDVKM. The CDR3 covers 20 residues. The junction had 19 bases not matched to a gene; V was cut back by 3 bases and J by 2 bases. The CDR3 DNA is TGTGCCAGCAGTTTTTTCCCACCTTTTTGGGACAGAGATACCTACAATGAGCAGTTCTTC. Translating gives CASSFFPPFWDRDTYNEQFF.

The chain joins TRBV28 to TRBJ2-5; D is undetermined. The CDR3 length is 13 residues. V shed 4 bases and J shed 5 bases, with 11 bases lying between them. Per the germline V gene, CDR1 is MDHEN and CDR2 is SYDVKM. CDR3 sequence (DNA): TGTGCCAGCAGTTCAACGCCCTTTGAGACCCAGTACTTC. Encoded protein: CASSSTPFETQYF.

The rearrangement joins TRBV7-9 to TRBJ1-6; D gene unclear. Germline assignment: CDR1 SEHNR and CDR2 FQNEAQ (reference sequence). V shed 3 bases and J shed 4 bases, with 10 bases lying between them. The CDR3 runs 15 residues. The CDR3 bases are TGTGCCAGCAGCTTGGCGGGAGGTTATAATTCACCCCTCCACTTT. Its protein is CASSLAGGYNSPLHF.

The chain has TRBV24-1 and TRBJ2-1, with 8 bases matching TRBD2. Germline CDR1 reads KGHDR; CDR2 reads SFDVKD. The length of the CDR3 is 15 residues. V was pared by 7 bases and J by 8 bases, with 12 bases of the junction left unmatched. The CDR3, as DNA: TGTGCCACCAGGACAGGCGGAGCGGGAGTATATGAGCAGTTCTTC. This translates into CATRTGGAGVYEQFF.

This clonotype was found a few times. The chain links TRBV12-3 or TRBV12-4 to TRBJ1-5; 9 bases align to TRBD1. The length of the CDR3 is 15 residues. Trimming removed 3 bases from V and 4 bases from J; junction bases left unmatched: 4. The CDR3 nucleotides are TGTGCCAGCAGTTTCAACAGGGGGCCTAATCAGCCCCAGCATTTT. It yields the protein CASSFNRGPNQPQHF.

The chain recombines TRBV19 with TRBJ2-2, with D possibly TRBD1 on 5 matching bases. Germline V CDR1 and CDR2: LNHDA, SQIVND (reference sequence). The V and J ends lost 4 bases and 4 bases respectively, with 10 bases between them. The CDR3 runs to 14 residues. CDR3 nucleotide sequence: TGTGCCAGTAGTAAAGACAGTTCCACCGGGGAGCTGTTTTTT. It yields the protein CASSKDSSTGELFF.

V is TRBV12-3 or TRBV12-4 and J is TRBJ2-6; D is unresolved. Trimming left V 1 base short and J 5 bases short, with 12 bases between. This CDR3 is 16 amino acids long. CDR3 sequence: CASSLVADLWANVLTF. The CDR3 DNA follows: TGTGCCAGCAGTTTAGTGGCGGACCTCTGGGCCAACGTCCTGACTTTC.

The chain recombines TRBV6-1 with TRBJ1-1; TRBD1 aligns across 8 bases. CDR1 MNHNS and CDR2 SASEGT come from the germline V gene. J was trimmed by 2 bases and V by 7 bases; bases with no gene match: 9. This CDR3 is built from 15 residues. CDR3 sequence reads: CASKGTGGINTEAFF. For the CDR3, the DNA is TGTGCCAGCAAAGGGACAGGCGGAATTAACACTGAAGCTTTCTTT.

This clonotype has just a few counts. This chain's CDR3 is CASSDRQSSYEQYV. DNA of the CDR3: TGCGCCAGCAGTGACAGGCAGAGCTCCTACGAGCAGTACGTC. The V call is TRBV10-2, the J call TRBJ2-7; D unclear. This CDR3 region has 14 residues. Germline V gene lookup returns CDR1 WSHSY and CDR2 SAAADI. V was trimmed by 3 bases and J by 0 bases, leaving 9 bases between them.